This T cell receptor beta chain emerged from a study of T cells in Graves' hyperthyroidism and ophthalmopathy. The germline V gene has CDR1 MDHEN and CDR2 SYDVKM. This CDR3 region has 12 residues. V lost 8 bases and J lost 8, with 12 bases in between. There were TCR beta CDR3 regions amplified from RNA transcripts. A set of HTBI primers served as the primers for a first-round RT-PCR of the TCR CDR3. TCRdb used MiXCR to reprocess the multiplex PCR reads, holding one entry per CDR3 protein. The sample consists of 380,000 or so distinct CDR3 sequences, 14% of them appearing once. If no ophthalmopathy progression occurred within 18 months, Graves' hyperthyroidism was stable.

The clonotype comes from a woman younger than 45 with Graves' hyperthyroidism. Sequenced sample: blood. V is TRBV28 and J is TRBJ1-4; D is ambiguous. The chain's CDR3 is CASLSSQEKLFF. The CDR3 DNA sequence: TGTGCCAGCCTCTCATCACAGGAAAAACTGTTTTTT.